This T cell receptor (beta chain) was sequenced for a study of T cells in Graves' hyperthyroidism and ophthalmopathy (dated by TCRdb to the late 2010s). Study-wide context: Peripheral blood was sampled at the time of initial diagnosis, prior to any treatment. TCR V-J signatures able to tell the groups apart were searched for in a discovery cohort of 100 or so patients, of whom approximately 40 had Graves' ophthalmopathy and 57 had stable Graves' hyperthyroidism. An independent validation cohort of under 20 hyperthyroidism patients and approximately 15 patients who later progressed to ophthalmopathy tested prospective prediction of ophthalmopathy. The approximately 95 discovery patients were divided at random into training and test sets in a 7:3 ratio. The study also compared thyroid tissue and blood T-cell repertoires from 5 to 7 Graves' hyperthyroidism patients. After sampling, hyperthyroidism patients received methimazole starting at 30 mg daily, and ophthalmopathy patients received high-dose intravenous methylprednisolone. The paper reports TCR Vbeta CDR3 sequencing of more than 120 peripheral blood samples: some 44 ophthalmopathy, under 85 hyperthyroidism and 17 progressor patients. Here is what the overall study found, with its caveats: In validation, the model predicted progression to ophthalmopathy a median of 6.5 months before onset, with 65% to 71% sensitivity and 72.22% specificity. Sample size was not statistically predetermined, and investigators were not blinded to group allocation. Ophthalmopathy was separated from stable hyperthyroidism by a 13 V-J signature model, with 87.88% sensitivity and roughly 84% specificity obtained in cross-validation and 80%/75% obtained in testing. Most expanded thyroid clonotypes (frequency above 0.001) were also found in blood, which suggests that blood repertoires may mirror thyroid immune responses.

In the ophthalmopathy patients, disease was moderately to severely active, with a Clinical Activity Score of 3 or more, a NOSPECS grade of 4 or more, and a duration of less than 3 months. The study excluded patients with uncontrolled infections, other autoimmune diseases, pregnancy or lactation. Diagnoses relied on clinical symptoms, serum thyroxine and TRAb, thyroid ultrasound and orbital computed tomography. PBMCs were separated from roughly 10 ml of fresh peripheral blood using Ficoll-Paque density gradient centrifugation. Total RNA was extracted with Trizol reagent, and quality was checked on an Agilent 2100 Bioanalyzer. Inclusive of the bounding cysteine and phenylalanine, the CDR3 is 14 residues long. Only the CDR3 DNA is retained, 42 bases long and in frame from the first base. The germline V gene encodes CDR1 SNHLY and CDR2 FYNNEI. The V end gives up 7 bases and the J end 5 bases, leaving 6 bases in the junction not matched to a gene.

The TCR beta CDR3 regions were amplified from the RNA transcripts. For the first round of RT-PCR on the TCR CDR3, the HTBI primer set was used together with the Qiagen OneStep RT-PCR kit. Libraries were constructed in a second round of multiplex PCR, after which size selection and purification were carried out. Libraries were sequenced paired-end with 100 bp reads on an Illumina HiSeq2000. In the authors' own workflow: SOAPnuke was used to process the raw data, removing reads that contained adapters or uncalled bases, had a mean Phred below 15, or lacked an exact match to the constant primer or identifier. High-quality paired reads were merged with COPE v1.2.5, and unique nucleotide sequences were defined as clonotypes. Clonotypes were aligned to IMGT TRBV, TRBD and TRBJ reference segments using MiTCR v1.1. The analysis included only V-J combinations with a frequency above 0.0001, which together covered approximately 99% of the repertoires. A TCS score was defined as the ratio between F50 (clonal expansion) and ExV (chaos), using BLOSUM62-based TCRdist between CDR3 peptides within each V-J. Welch's t-statistics and random forest reduced roughly 500 V-J features to roughly 13, which were used in a naive Bayes classifier (R e1071). TCRdb took the public reads, trimmed them with fastp at Q25, ran MiXCR for clone calling and kept in-frame beta chains. Identical CDR3 protein sequences are pooled into one entry, listed with their most common genes and DNA. Here the V and J calls rest on TCRdb's processing, not on the authors' analysis. Present in this sample are a few hundred thousand distinct CDR3 sequences, around a sixth of which were seen just once. The ten largest clones take up 35% to 45% of the sample.

In its sample, this clonotype was seen many times. Its antigen remains undetermined. Base qualities are not provided; no much larger clone lies one nucleotide away. Sequencing was carried out using blood. This TCR was sampled from a man aged 18 to 30 with Graves' ophthalmopathy. The chain couples TRBV2 to TRBJ1-4; TRBD1 fits 8 bases in the junction. The CDR3 protein sequence reads: CASNTGGSNEKLFF. The bases are TGTGCCAGCAATACAGGGGGATCGAATGAAAAACTGTTTTTT.